These T cell receptor beta chains were read from a single sample in a study of cytomegalovirus exposure and HLA in healthy donors. Sequenced by immunoSEQ multiplex PCR; TCRdb stores in-frame clones only, minus some. This table holds 180,000 or so clones, 75% to 80% found once. The material sequenced was PBMCs. Source of these receptors: a man in his fifties in good health and CMV-seropositive. Both conserved end residues are part of each CDR3. The D gene is left open where the match is weak. For some rows the clone size is stated as once, few or many, or as a class when expanded; others skip it.

size,D,V,J,CDR3,DNA
NA,TRBD1,TRBV5-1,TRBJ1-2,CASSPGQAGLYGYTF,TGCGCCAGCAGCCCGGGACAGGCGGGACTCTATGGCTACACCTTC
once,NA,TRBV5-4,TRBJ1-2,CASSLTRGASWYGYTF,TGTGCCAGCAGCTTGACCAGGGGAGCCTCGTGGTATGGCTACACCTTC
NA,TRBD1,TRBV23-1,TRBJ1-5,CASRNPDRPGVLEHF,TGCGCCAGCAGGAACCCGGACAGGCCGGGAGTCTTGGAGCATTTT
NA,NA,TRBV10-3,TRBJ2-2,CAIRGESNTGELFF,TGTGCCATACGCGGGGAATCGAACACCGGGGAGCTGTTTTTT
NA,NA,TRBV11-2,TRBJ2-7,CASSSGTLNYEQYF,TGTGCCAGCAGCTCCGGGACACTCAACTACGAGCAGTACTTC
NA,NA,TRBV10-2,TRBJ1-1,CASSDPGAAFF,TGCGCCAGCAGTGATCCAGGGGCAGCTTTCTTT
once,TRBD1,TRBV4-2,TRBJ1-3,CASSRGQGGFGNTIYF,TGTGCCAGCAGCCGAGGACAGGGAGGGTTTGGAAACACCATATATTTT
NA,TRBD1,TRBV5-4,TRBJ2-5,CASSSARGETQYF,TGCGCCAGCAGCTCAGCCAGGGGGGAGACCCAGTACTTC
NA,TRBD1,TRBV4-1,TRBJ1-2,CASSQPGQGNYGYTF,TGCGCCAGCAGCCAACCCGGACAGGGCAACTATGGCTACACCTTC
NA,NA,TRBV6-1,TRBJ1-4,CASSDRYEKLFF,TGTGCCAGCAGTGACAGATACGAAAAACTGTTTTTT
NA,NA,TRBV5-1,TRBJ2-3,CASSYEVSGSTDTQYF,TGCGCCAGCAGCTACGAGGTCAGCGGGAGCACAGATACGCAGTATTTT
NA,NA,TRBV6-1,TRBJ1-2,CASSEGQVGSNGYTF,TGTGCCAGCAGTGAAGGTCAGGTCGGATCCAATGGCTACACCTTC
NA,NA,TRBV10-1,TRBJ2-2,CASSARAGTF,TGCGCCAGCAGTGCCCGGGCGGGAACCTTT
NA,TRBD2,TRBV9,TRBJ2-3,CASSIGTSGGTDTQYF,TGTGCCAGCAGCATCGGGACTAGCGGGGGCACAGATACGCAGTATTTT
NA,TRBD1,TRBV5-6,TRBJ2-2,CASSLSDRVTGELFF,TGTGCCAGCAGTTTGTCGGACAGGGTCACCGGGGAGCTGTTTTTT
NA,TRBD1,TRBV29-1,TRBJ2-1,CSVEGTGRNYNEQFF,TGCAGCGTTGAAGGGACAGGGAGAAACTACAATGAGCAGTTCTTC
NA,NA,TRBV18,TRBJ1-4,CASSPSAVEKLFF,TGTGCCAGCTCACCAAGCGCAGTTGAAAAACTGTTTTTT
NA,NA,TRBV7-9,TRBJ2-3,CASSLASGGIADTQYF,TGTGCCAGCAGCTTAGCTTCTGGGGGGATTGCAGATACGCAGTATTTT
once,NA,TRBV11-2,TRBJ1-3,CASGTTKNTIYF,TGTGCCAGCGGGACAACTAAAAACACCATATATTTT
NA,TRBD2,TRBV18,TRBJ2-1,CASFGASGGNEQFF,TGTGCCAGCTTCGGGGCTAGCGGGGGCAATGAGCAGTTCTTC
NA,TRBD1,TRBV18,TRBJ2-5,CASTKGQGGQETQYF,TGTGCCAGCACGAAGGGACAGGGCGGCCAAGAGACCCAGTACTTC
NA,TRBD2,TRBV7-2,TRBJ2-7,CASSNRGGLTYEQYF,TGTGCCAGCAGCAACCGGGGGGGGCTCACCTACGAGCAGTACTTC
NA,TRBD1,TRBV7-2,TRBJ1-6,CASSSEQGGFSPLHF,TGTGCCAGCAGCTCAGAACAGGGGGGGTTTTCACCCCTCCACTTT
NA,TRBD1,TRBV9,TRBJ1-2,CASSGTAPYGYTF,TGTGCCAGCTCGGGGACAGCTCCGTATGGCTACACCTTC
NA,NA,TRBV9,TRBJ1-6,CASSVGGEARNSPLHF,TGTGCCAGCAGCGTAGGGGGAGAGGCAAGGAATTCACCCCTCCACTTT
few,TRBD1,TRBV23-1,TRBJ2-5,CASKHFPGQGEETQYF,TGCGCCAGCAAACATTTCCCGGGACAGGGCGAGGAGACCCAGTACTTC
NA,NA,TRBV6-5,TRBJ1-1,CASRRTGNTEAFF,TGTGCCAGCCGTCGCACAGGGAACACTGAAGCTTTCTTT
NA,NA,TRBV4-2,TRBJ1-5,CASSQDISGSPSNQPQHF,TGTGCCAGCAGCCAAGATATTTCCGGGTCTCCGAGCAATCAGCCCCAGCATTTT
NA,TRBD2,TRBV10-3,TRBJ2-2,CAISGGIAGIWTGELFF,TGTGCCATCAGTGGGGGGATAGCGGGGATCTGGACCGGGGAGCTGTTTTTT
NA,NA,TRBV4-1,TRBJ2-2,CASSQTSGRLNTGELFF,TGCGCCAGCAGCCAAACTTCAGGGCGATTAAACACCGGGGAGCTGTTTTTT
NA,NA,TRBV5-4,TRBJ1-2,CASSEDKGLANYGYTF,TGTGCCAGCAGCGAGGACAAGGGTTTGGCTAACTATGGCTACACCTTC
NA,TRBD1,TRBV2,TRBJ1-2,CASSEYTGGDGYTF,TGTGCCAGCAGCGAATATACAGGGGGGGACGGCTACACCTTC
NA,TRBD1,TRBV7-9,TRBJ2-5,CASSLSGGQGAGETQYF,TGTGCCAGCAGCTTATCCGGCGGACAGGGGGCAGGAGAGACCCAGTACTTC
once,TRBD1,TRBV19,TRBJ2-7,CATEWDRGGYEQYF,TGTGCCACCGAATGGGACAGGGGCGGGTACGAGCAGTACTTC
few,NA,TRBV2,TRBJ1-6,CASTGDTGIGSPLHF,TGTGCCAGCACTGGGGACACAGGGATAGGTTCACCCCTCCACTTT
few,NA,TRBV28,TRBJ1-2,CASSARGPAYGYTF,TGTGCCAGCAGTGCCAGGGGCCCAGCTTATGGCTACACCTTC
NA,NA,TRBV11-2,TRBJ2-3,CASSLEPQSTDTQYF,TGTGCCAGCAGCTTAGAGCCACAAAGCACAGATACGCAGTATTTT
NA,TRBD1,TRBV11-2,TRBJ1-2,CASSSPKRGQGNYGYTF,TGTGCCAGCAGCTCACCTAAACGCGGACAGGGAAACTATGGCTACACCTTC
NA,NA,TRBV14,TRBJ1-6,CASSQAQGGVSPLHF,TGTGCCAGCAGCCAAGCCCAGGGAGGGGTCTCACCCCTCCACTTT